This TCR beta chain was profiled in a study of control samples from healthy donors and cancer patients. Repertoires were generated with immunoSEQ multiplex PCR, while TCRdb's copy carries only in-frame clones and drops some. The table lists tens of thousands of clones, about 85% of them singletons. The germline V and J ends were trimmed by 5 bases and 6 bases, with 14 bases remaining between them. CDR1 is SGHTA, CDR2 FQGNSA, per germline. The CDR3 covers 15 residues. The source material was PBMCs. The V call is TRBV7-2, the J call TRBJ1-6, with D perhaps matching TRBD1 (6 bases). The TCR was taken from a man aged 55 to 70 with head and neck cancer. CDR3 in DNA: TGTGCCAGCAGCGTACAGGGTACTTCTAATTCACCCCTCCACTTT. Translation: CASSVQGTSNSPLHF.